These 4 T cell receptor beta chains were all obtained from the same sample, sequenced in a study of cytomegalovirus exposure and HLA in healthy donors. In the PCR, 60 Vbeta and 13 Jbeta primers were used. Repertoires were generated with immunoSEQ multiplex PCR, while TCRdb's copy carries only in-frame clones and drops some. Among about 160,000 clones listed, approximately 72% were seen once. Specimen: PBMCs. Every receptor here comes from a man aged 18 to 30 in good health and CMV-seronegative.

The CDR3 DNA reads as TGTGCCTGGAGTGAGACAGGGTCGGAGACCCAGTACTTC. The encoded protein is CAWSETGSETQYF. This chain links TRBV30 with TRBJ2-5; TRBD1 aligns across 7 bases. The CDR3 length is 13 residues. Trimming at V came to 1 base and at J to 5 bases, leaving 4 bases not matched to a gene. Looked up from germline, CDR1 is GTSNPN and CDR2 is SVGIG (reference sequence).

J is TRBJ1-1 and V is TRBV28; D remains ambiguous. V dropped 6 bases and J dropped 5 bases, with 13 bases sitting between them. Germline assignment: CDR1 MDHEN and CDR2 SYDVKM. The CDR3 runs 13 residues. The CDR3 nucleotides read TGTGCCAGCAGACCTCATGGAGGGACTGAAGCTTTCTTT. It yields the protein CASRPHGGTEAFF.

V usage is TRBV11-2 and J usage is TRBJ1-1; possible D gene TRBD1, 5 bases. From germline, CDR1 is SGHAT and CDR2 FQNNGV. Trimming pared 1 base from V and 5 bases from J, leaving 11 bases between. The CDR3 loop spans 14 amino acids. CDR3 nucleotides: TGTGCCAGCAGCTTAGCGCGGGGCTGGACTGAAGCTTTCTTT. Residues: CASSLARGWTEAFF. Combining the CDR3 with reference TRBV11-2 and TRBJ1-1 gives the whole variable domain EAGVAQSPRYKIIEKRQSVAFWCNPISGHATLYWYQQILGQGPKLLIQFQNNGVVDDSQLPKDRFSAERLKGVDSTLKIQPAKLEDSAVYLCASSLARGWTEAFFGQGTRLTVV.

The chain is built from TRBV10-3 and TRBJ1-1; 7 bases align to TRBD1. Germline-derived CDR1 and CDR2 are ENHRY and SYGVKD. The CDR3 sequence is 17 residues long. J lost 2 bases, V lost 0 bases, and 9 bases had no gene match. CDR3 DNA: TGTGCCATCAGTGAGTCGGCCCTACGAGGGGGCAACACTGAAGCTTTCTTT. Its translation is CAISESALRGGNTEAFF.